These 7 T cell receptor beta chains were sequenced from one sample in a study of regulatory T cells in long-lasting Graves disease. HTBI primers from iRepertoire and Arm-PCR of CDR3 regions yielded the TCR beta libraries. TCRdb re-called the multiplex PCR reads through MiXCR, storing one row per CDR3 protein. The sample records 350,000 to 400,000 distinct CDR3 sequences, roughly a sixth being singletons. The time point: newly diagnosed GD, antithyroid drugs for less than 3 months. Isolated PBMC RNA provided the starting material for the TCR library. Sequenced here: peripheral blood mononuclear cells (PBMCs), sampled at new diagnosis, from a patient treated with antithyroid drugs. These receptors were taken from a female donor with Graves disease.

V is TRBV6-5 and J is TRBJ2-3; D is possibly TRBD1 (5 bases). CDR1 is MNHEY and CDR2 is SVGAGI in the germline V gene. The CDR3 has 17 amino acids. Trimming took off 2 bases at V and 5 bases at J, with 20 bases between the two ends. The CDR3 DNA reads TGTGCCAGCAGTTACCCAGGGTTTGGAAGGGTCGGAGATACGCAGTATTTT. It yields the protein CASSYPGFGRVGDTQYF.

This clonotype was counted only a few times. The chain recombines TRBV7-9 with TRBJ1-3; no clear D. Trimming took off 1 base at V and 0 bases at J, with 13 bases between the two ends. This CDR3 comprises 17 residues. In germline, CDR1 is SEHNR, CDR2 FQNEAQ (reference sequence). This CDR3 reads CASSLEGGGDSGNTIYF. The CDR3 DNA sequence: TGTGCCAGCAGCTTAGAAGGCGGCGGGGACTCTGGAAACACCATATATTTT.

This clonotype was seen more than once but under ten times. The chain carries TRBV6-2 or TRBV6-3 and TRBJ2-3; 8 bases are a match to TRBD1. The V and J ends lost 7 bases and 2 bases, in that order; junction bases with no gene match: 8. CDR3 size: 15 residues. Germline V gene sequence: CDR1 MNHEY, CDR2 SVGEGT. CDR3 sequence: CASTQGQGLTDTQYF. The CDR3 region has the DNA TGTGCCAGCACTCAAGGACAGGGTCTCACAGATACGCAGTATTTT.

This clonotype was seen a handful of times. CDR3 nucleotides: TGCAGCGTAGCGGGACAGGTCTTGGAGACCCAGTACTTC. This translates into CSVAGQVLETQYF. The chain uses TRBV29-1 and TRBJ2-5; D perhaps matches TRBD1 (8 bases). The CDR3 is 13 residues long. V was trimmed by 6 bases and J by 5 bases, leaving 16 bases between them. Per the germline V gene, CDR1 is SQVTM and CDR2 is ANQGSEA. Combining the CDR3 with reference TRBV29-1 and TRBJ2-5 gives the whole variable domain SAVISQKPSRDICQRGTSLTIQCQVDSQVTMMFWYRQQPGQSLTLIATANQGSEATYESGFVIDKFPISRPNLTFSTLTVSNMSPEDSSIYLCSVAGQVLETQYFGPGTRLLVL.

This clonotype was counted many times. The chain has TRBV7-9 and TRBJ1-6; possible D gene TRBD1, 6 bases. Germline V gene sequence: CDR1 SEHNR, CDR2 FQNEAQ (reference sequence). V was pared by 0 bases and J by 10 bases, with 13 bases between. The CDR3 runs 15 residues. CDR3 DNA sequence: TGTGCCAGCAGCTTAGCCCCCGGGGGGCTGTCACCCCTCCACTTT. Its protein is CASSLAPGGLSPLHF.

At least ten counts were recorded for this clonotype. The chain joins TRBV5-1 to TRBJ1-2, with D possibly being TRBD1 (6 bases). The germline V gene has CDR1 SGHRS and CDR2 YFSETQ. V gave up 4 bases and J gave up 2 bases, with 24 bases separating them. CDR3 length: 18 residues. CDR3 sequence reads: CASSPHPNGQNGNYGYTF. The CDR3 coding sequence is TGCGCCAGCAGCCCCCATCCCAACGGACAGAACGGGAACTATGGCTACACCTTC.

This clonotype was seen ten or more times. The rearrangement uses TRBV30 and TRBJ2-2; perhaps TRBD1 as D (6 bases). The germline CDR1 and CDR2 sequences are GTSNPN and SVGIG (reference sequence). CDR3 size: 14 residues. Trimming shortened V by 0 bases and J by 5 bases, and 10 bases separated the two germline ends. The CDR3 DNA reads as TGTGCCTGGAGTGTCCCAGGGGAGACCGGGGAGCTGTTTTTT. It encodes CAWSVPGETGELFF.